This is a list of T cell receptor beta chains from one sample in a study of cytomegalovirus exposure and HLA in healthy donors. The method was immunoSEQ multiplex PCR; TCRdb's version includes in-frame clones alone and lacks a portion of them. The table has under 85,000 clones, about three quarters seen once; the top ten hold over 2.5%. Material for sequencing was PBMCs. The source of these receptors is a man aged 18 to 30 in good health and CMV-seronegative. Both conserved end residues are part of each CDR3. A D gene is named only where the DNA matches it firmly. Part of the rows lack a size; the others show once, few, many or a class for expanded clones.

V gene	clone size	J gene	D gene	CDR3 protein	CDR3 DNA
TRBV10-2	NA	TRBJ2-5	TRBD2	CASGELAGGEETQYF	TGCGCCAGTGGGGAACTAGCGGGGGGAGAAGAGACCCAGTACTTC
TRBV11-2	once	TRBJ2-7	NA	CASSLDRLSSYEQYF	TGTGCCAGCAGCTTAGATCGCCTCAGCTCCTACGAGCAGTACTTC
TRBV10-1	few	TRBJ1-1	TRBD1	CASSQTGGEAFF	TGCGCCAGCAGTCAAACAGGGGGTGAAGCTTTCTTT
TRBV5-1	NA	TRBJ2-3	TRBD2	CASSPAGGGLTDTQYF	TGCGCCAGCAGCCCCGCGGGGGGGGGACTCACAGATACGCAGTATTTT
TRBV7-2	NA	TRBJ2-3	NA	CASSLYHRGGDTQYF	TGTGCCAGCAGCTTATATCACAGGGGGGGGGATACGCAGTATTTT
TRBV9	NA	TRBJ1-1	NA	CASSVERSTEAFF	TGTGCCAGCAGCGTGGAAAGGAGCACTGAAGCTTTCTTT
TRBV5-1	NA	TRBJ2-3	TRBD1	CASSVQGQGNTDTQYF	TGCGCCAGCAGCGTACAGGGACAGGGGAACACAGATACGCAGTATTTT
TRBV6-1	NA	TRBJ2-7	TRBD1	CASSGLGQAYEQYF	TGTGCCAGCAGTGGGCTGGGACAGGCCTACGAGCAGTACTTC
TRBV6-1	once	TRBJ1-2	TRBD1	CASKQGADNYGYTF	TGTGCCAGCAAGCAGGGGGCGGATAACTATGGCTACACCTTC
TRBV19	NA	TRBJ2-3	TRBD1	CASSPIPGTGDTQYF	TGTGCCAGTAGTCCGATTCCCGGGACAGGGGATACGCAGTATTTT
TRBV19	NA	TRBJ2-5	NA	CASRTEAQETQYF	TGTGCCAGTAGAACGGAGGCCCAAGAGACCCAGTACTTC
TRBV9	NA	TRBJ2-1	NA	CASSSRLSRESYNEQFF	TGTGCCAGCAGCAGCAGACTCTCCAGGGAATCCTACAATGAGCAGTTCTTC
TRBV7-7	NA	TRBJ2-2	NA	CASREGFRGELFF	TGTGCCAGCAGAGAGGGTTTTCGTGGGGAGCTGTTTTTT
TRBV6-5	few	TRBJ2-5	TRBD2	CAVAASGSQETQYF	TGTGCGGTTGCCGCTAGCGGGTCTCAAGAGACCCAGTACTTC
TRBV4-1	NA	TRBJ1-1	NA	CASSQDPQGMNTEAFF	TGCGCCAGCAGCCAAGATCCTCAGGGCATGAACACTGAAGCTTTCTTT
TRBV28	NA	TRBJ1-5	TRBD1	CASSLTGSNQPQHF	TGTGCCAGCAGTCTGACAGGGAGCAATCAGCCCCAGCATTTT
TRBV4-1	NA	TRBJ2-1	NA	CASSLQYNEQFF	TGCGCCAGCAGCCTACAGTACAATGAGCAGTTCTTC
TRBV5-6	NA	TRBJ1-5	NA	CASSRVQGNQPQHF	TGTGCCAGCAGTCGCGTTCAGGGAAATCAGCCCCAGCATTTT
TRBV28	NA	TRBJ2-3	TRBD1	CASSGGQGGNTQYF	TGTGCCAGCAGTGGGGGACAGGGCGGGAATACGCAGTATTTT
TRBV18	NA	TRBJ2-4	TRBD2	CASSPPGLAGGNIQYF	TGTGCCAGCTCGCCTCCGGGACTAGCGGGGGGAAACATTCAGTACTTC
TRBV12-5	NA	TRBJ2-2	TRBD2	CASGLVVTSGGSGELFF	TGTGCTAGTGGTTTGGTAGTGACCAGCGGGGGTAGCGGGGAGCTGTTTTTT
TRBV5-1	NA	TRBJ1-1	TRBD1	CASSLLPGGGGNTEAFF	TGCGCCAGCAGCTTGTTGCCAGGGGGAGGAGGGAACACTGAAGCTTTCTTT
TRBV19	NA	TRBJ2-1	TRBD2	CASSIPSGGLYNEQFF	TGTGCCAGTAGTATCCCTAGCGGGGGTCTCTACAATGAGCAGTTCTTC
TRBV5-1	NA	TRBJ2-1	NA	CASSLLRGLRDNEQFF	TGCGCCAGCAGCTTGCTGCGGGGGCTGAGGGACAATGAGCAGTTCTTC
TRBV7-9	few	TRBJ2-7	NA	CASSSRGTPYEQYF	TGTGCCAGCAGCTCCCGGGGTACTCCCTACGAGCAGTACTTC
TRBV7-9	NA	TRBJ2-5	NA	CSSSFLAPETQYF	TGTTCCAGCAGCTTCCTAGCCCCCGAGACCCAGTACTTC
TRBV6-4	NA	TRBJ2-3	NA	CASSRRETDTQYF	TGTGCCAGCAGTAGACGGGAAACGGATACGCAGTATTTT
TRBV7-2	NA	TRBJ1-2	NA	CASSLGREVDYGYTF	TGTGCCAGCAGCTTAGGGAGGGAGGTGGACTATGGCTACACCTTC
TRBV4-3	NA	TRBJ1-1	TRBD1	CASSRDRVTEAFF	TGCGCCAGCAGCCGAGACAGGGTCACTGAAGCTTTCTTT